The 29 T cell receptor beta chains given below trace back to one sample, sequenced in a study of cytomegalovirus exposure and HLA in healthy donors (dated by TCRdb to 2015 to 2018). The library was made by the immunoSEQ multiplex PCR assay. The multiplex PCR relied on a mix of 60 forward primers for TCR Vbeta segments and 13 reverse primers for TCR Jbeta segments. TCRdb's version of the immuneACCESS table is confined to in-frame rearrangements and falls short of the full clone set. An unresolved V gene accounts for under half of the shortfall where checked; the remainder is of unknown origin. Across this sample there are about 130,000 clones, with approximately 84% seen only once. Of the sample, roughly 4% is held by the ten largest clones. Input material: PBMCs. The receptors come from a man aged 18 to 29 in good health and CMV-seropositive.

The V gene is TRBV9, the J gene TRBJ2-3; 10 bases line up with TRBD1. The trim removed 3 bases at V and 1 base at J, leaving 5 bases unmatched. Per the germline V gene, CDR1 is SGDLS and CDR2 is YYNGEE. CDR3 size: 16 residues. The DNA of the CDR3 is TGTGCCAGCAGCGCCGCGACAGGGGGCGGCACAGATACGCAGTATTTT. Its protein product is CASSAATGGGTDTQYF.

V is TRBV18 and J is TRBJ1-1, with unresolved D. There are 14 residues in the CDR3. Looked up from germline, CDR1 is KGHSH and CDR2 is LQKENI. V shed 3 bases and J shed 0 bases, with 8 bases lying between them. The CDR3 spells CASSPSRVNTEAFF. In DNA form, the CDR3 reads TGTGCCAGCTCACCGTCGAGGGTGAACACTGAAGCTTTCTTT.

The V gene is TRBV19, the J gene TRBJ1-1; possible D gene TRBD1, 6 bases. Looked up from germline, CDR1 is LNHDA and CDR2 is SQIVND (reference sequence). This CDR3 region has 16 residues. The V and J ends lost 7 bases and 1 base respectively, with 19 bases between them. The CDR3 sequence is CASKRSGGPANTEAFF. The CDR3 DNA is TGTGCCAGTAAACGGTCCGGGGGGCCGGCGAACACTGAAGCTTTCTTT.

This clone was observed a handful of times. This sequence joins TRBV7-2 and TRBJ2-5; D remains ambiguous. CDR1 and CDR2 (germline): SGHTA, FQGNSA. V lost 4 bases and J 3 bases, leaving 3 bases between the germline ends. The CDR3 is made up of 11 amino acids. The CDR3 DNA sequence: TGTGCCAGCAGCTCCGAAGAGACCCAGTACTTC. The encoded protein is CASSSEETQYF.

The chain joins TRBV7-6 to TRBJ2-3; 7 bases align to TRBD1. V was pared by 4 bases and J by 4 bases, with 8 bases of the junction left unmatched. This CDR3 spans 15 amino acids. Germline V CDR1 and CDR2: SGHVS, FNYEAQ. The CDR3 spells CASSSNRGSADTQYF. CDR3 DNA sequence: TGTGCCAGCAGCTCAAACAGGGGTAGTGCAGATACGCAGTATTTT. Looking up the rest from reference TRBV7-6 and TRBJ2-3 gives the full variable domain: GAGVSQSPRYKVTKRGQDVALRCDPISGHVSLYWYRQALGQGPEFLTYFNYEAQQDKSGLPNDRFSAERPEGSISTLTIQRTEQRDSAMYRCASSSNRGSADTQYFGPGTRLTVL.

This sequence joins TRBV5-8 and TRBJ2-3; D may be TRBD1 (6 bases). This CDR3 has 12 residues. Trimming pared 3 bases from V and 7 bases from J, leaving 9 bases between. From germline, CDR1 is SGHTS and CDR2 YDEGEE. The CDR3 protein is CASSSQGYTQYF. The CDR3 DNA sequence: TGTGCCAGCAGCTCACAGGGTTATACGCAGTATTTT.

The V call is TRBV6-1, the J call TRBJ2-3; 9 nucleotides line up with TRBD2. The V gene's germline CDR1 is MNHNS and CDR2 SASEGT. CDR3 length: 16 amino acids. Losses at the gene ends were 2 bases for V and 11 bases for J; bases not matched to a gene: 14. In DNA form, the CDR3 reads TGTGCCAGCAGTGAAAACCCTAGCGGGATCCCTGGGGGGCAGTATTTT. Its translation: CASSENPSGIPGGQYF.

This chain connects TRBV10-1 to TRBJ2-7, with TRBD1 matching 8 bases. The V segment lost 5 bases and the J segment 6 bases; nucleotides outside the gene matches: 6. The germline V gene has CDR1 WNHNN and CDR2 SYGVQD (reference sequence). CDR3 length: 13 residues. CDR3 nucleotide sequence: TGCGCCAGCAGTAGGACGGACAGGGTCGAGCAGTACTTC. It specifies CASSRTDRVEQYF.

J is TRBJ1-4 and V is TRBV15; 10 nucleotides line up with TRBD1. CDR3 length equals 15 residues. The J segment lost 6 bases and the V segment lost 2 bases, leaving 3 bases of the junction unmatched. CDR1 is LNHNV and CDR2 is YYDKDF in the germline V gene (reference sequence). Written as DNA, the CDR3 is TGTGCCACCAGCAGATGGGACAGGGGAGATGAAAAACTGTTTTTT. Translation gives CATSRWDRGDEKLFF.

The chain joins TRBV6-6 to TRBJ2-5; no clear D. Trimming shortened V by 6 bases and J by 4 bases, and 12 bases separated the two germline ends. In germline, CDR1 is MNHNY, CDR2 SVGAGI (reference sequence). CDR3 length: 13 amino acids. The CDR3 protein is CASRPRTGETQYF. The CDR3 DNA is TGTGCCAGCAGGCCGAGAACCGGAGAGACCCAGTACTTC.

J is TRBJ2-3 and V is TRBV7-9; the D gene is possibly TRBD2 (6 bases). Germline CDR1 is SEHNR and CDR2 is FQNEAQ (reference sequence). With 4 bases removed from V and 0 bases from J, the gap between germline ends came to 14 bases. The CDR3 spans 16 residues. The CDR3 nucleotides are TGTGCCAGCAGCTCCGCCGCGGGGTATAGCACAGATACGCAGTATTTT. Its translation: CASSSAAGYSTDTQYF.

The chain combines TRBV19 with TRBJ2-6, with D perhaps matching TRBD2 (6 bases). Trimming stripped 5 bases from V and 4 bases from J, with 12 bases between. This CDR3 has 15 amino acids. Germline values: CDR1 LNHDA, CDR2 SQIVND (reference sequence). The CDR3 coding sequence is TGTGCCAGTAGTTGGGGACTGGGGGGGGCCAACGTCCTGACTTTC. Translation gives CASSWGLGGANVLTF. Together with reference TRBV19 and TRBJ2-6, the CDR3 gives the full variable domain: DGGITQSPKYLFRKEGQNVTLSCEQNLNHDAMYWYRQDPGQGLRLIYYSQIVNDFQKGDIAEGYSVSREKKESFPLTVTSAQKNPTAFYLCASSWGLGGANVLTFGAGSRLTVL.

This clone has only a few counts. This rearrangement joins TRBV10-3 to TRBJ1-5; a possible D gene is TRBD1 (6 bases). The CDR3 is made up of 15 amino acids. CDR1 is ENHRY and CDR2 is SYGVKD in the germline V gene. The V gene lost 3 bases and the J gene lost 7 bases, with 16 bases spanning the gap. For the CDR3, the DNA is TGTGCCATCAGTGAAGGACAGAGAGCAGGGCAGCCCCAGCATTTT. Its translation is CAISEGQRAGQPQHF.

The gene calls are TRBV4-3 and TRBJ2-2, with a weak D call TRBD1 (6 bases). V was trimmed by 4 bases and J by 3 bases, leaving 18 bases between them. The germline gives CDR1 LGHNA, CDR2 YSLEER. CDR3 length: 17 amino acids. CDR3 amino acids: CASSPNPQGVDTGELFF. CDR3 nucleotides: TGCGCCAGCAGCCCGAACCCACAGGGCGTGGACACCGGGGAGCTGTTTTTT.

V and J are TRBV7-9 and TRBJ1-2, with 8 nucleotides matching TRBD1. Trimming cost V 0 bases and J 2 bases; bases outside gene matches: 5. The CDR3 has 16 residues. The V gene's germline CDR1 is SEHNR and CDR2 FQNEAQ (reference sequence). The CDR3, as DNA: TGTGCCAGCAGCTTAGCGCCCAGGACAGGGAACTATGGCTACACCTTC. It specifies CASSLAPRTGNYGYTF.

The chain uses TRBV30 and TRBJ1-1, with 7 nucleotides matching TRBD1. The CDR3 runs to 14 residues. Germline values: CDR1 GTSNPN, CDR2 SVGIG (reference sequence). The ends lost 2 bases at V and 7 bases at J; junction bases unmatched: 10. The CDR3 here is CAWSSGTASIEAFF. Here the CDR3 DNA reads TGTGCCTGGAGTTCCGGGACAGCCTCGATTGAAGCTTTCTTT.

This chain links TRBV7-9 with TRBJ2-1; 8 nucleotides agree with TRBD2. CDR1 and CDR2 from the germline V gene are SEHNR and FQNEAQ (reference sequence). Germline trimming cut 5 bases from V and 7 bases from J; bases unmatched to any gene: 4. This CDR3 has 13 residues. In DNA, the CDR3 is TGTGCCAGCAGCCAACGGGGGGGAAATGAGCAGTTCTTC. Amino acids: CASSQRGGNEQFF. Complete variable domain (other parts from reference TRBV7-9 and TRBJ2-1): DTGVSQNPRHKITKRGQNVTFRCDPISEHNRLYWYRQTLGQGPEFLTYFQNEAQLEKSRLLSDRFSAERPKGSFSTLEIQRTEQGDSAMYLCASSQRGGNEQFFGPGTRLTVL.

The V call is TRBV30, the J call TRBJ2-7; D call uncertain. CDR1 GTSNPN and CDR2 SVGIG come from the germline V gene (reference sequence). Trimming removed 2 bases from V and 5 bases from J, with 10 bases in between. CDR3 length: 12 residues. The CDR3 DNA follows: TGTGCCTGGAGTCCTACGCTTCACGAGCAGTACTTC. Its translation: CAWSPTLHEQYF.

The V and J genes are TRBV4-3 and TRBJ1-1; D might be TRBD1 (5 bases). Trimming removed 5 bases from V and 7 bases from J, with 8 bases in between. This CDR3 is 11 amino acids long. Germline CDR1 LGHNA, CDR2 YSLEER. The CDR3 DNA follows: TGCGCCAGCAGCTACGGGGGTGAAGCTTTCTTT. This sequence encodes CASSYGGEAFF.

V usage is TRBV9 and J usage is TRBJ1-6; no firm D call. Looked up from germline, CDR1 is SGDLS and CDR2 is YYNGEE. V was clipped by 3 bases and J by 10 bases, with 14 bases between them. CDR3 length: 14 residues. The CDR3 here is CASSATRPGSPLHF. CDR3 bases: TGTGCCAGCAGCGCGACCCGTCCGGGATCACCCCTCCACTTT.

This clone has a handful of counts. The rearrangement uses TRBV5-8 and TRBJ2-7; possible D gene TRBD2, 6 bases. Germline lookup yields CDR1 SGHTS and CDR2 YDEGEE. Trimming cost V 4 bases and J 7 bases, with 12 bases left between them. The CDR3 spans 12 residues. CDR3 loop: CASSPLSGEQYF. The DNA of the CDR3 is TGTGCCAGCAGCCCGTTGAGCGGGGAGCAGTACTTC.

This clone is a singleton in its sample. This chain connects TRBV4-1 to TRBJ2-4; D perhaps matches TRBD1 (5 bases). Germline assignment: CDR1 MGHRA and CDR2 YSYEKL. Trimming removed 0 bases from V and 2 bases from J, with 14 bases in between. The CDR3 sequence is 17 residues long. The CDR3 nucleotides read TGCGCCAGCAGCCAAGATCGGTCCAGGGAACCCAAAAACATTCAGTACTTC. The encoded protein is CASSQDRSREPKNIQYF.

This chain joins TRBV6-6 and TRBJ2-4; D gene ambiguous. The CDR3 totals 14 residues. The germline V gene encodes CDR1 MNHNY and CDR2 SVGAGI (reference sequence). V shed 0 bases and J shed 7 bases, with 10 bases lying between them. The CDR3 DNA reads TGTGCCAGCAGTTACTCGCAGACAAGGAACATTCAGTACTTC. The encoded protein is CASSYSQTRNIQYF.

For the CDR3, the DNA is TGCGCCAGCAGCCAAGTTTCCCTTCAGGACTATGGCTACACCTTC. This sequence encodes CASSQVSLQDYGYTF. The chain combines TRBV4-1 with TRBJ1-2, with no clear D. CDR3 length equals 15 residues. Trimming pared 1 base from V and 3 bases from J, leaving 12 bases between. CDR1 and CDR2 from the germline V gene are MGHRA and YSYEKL.

This clone has a single count. The chain employs TRBV4-3 and TRBJ1-3, with a possible D match to TRBD1 (5 bases). Trimming removed 1 base from V and 1 base from J, with 8 bases in between. CDR3 length: 15 amino acids. Germline CDR1 reads LGHNA; CDR2 reads YSLEER. Here the CDR3 DNA reads TGCGCCAGCAGCCAAGTCGGGGGTTCTGGAAACACCATATATTTT. Its protein is CASSQVGGSGNTIYF.

DNA of the CDR3: TGTGCCAGCAGCCCGGGACTAATAACGGAGCAGTACTTC. Translating gives CASSPGLITEQYF. The J gene is TRBJ2-7, the V gene TRBV7-9; TRBD2 aligns across 7 bases. Germline trimming cut 5 bases from V and 7 bases from J; bases unmatched to any gene: 8. The CDR3 totals 13 residues. Germline assignment: CDR1 SEHNR and CDR2 FQNEAQ (reference sequence).

V and J are TRBV4-1 and TRBJ2-5; 11 bases match TRBD2. CDR1 is MGHRA, CDR2 YSYEKL, per germline. V was pared by 4 bases and J by 0 bases, with 7 bases of the junction left unmatched. The CDR3 loop spans 17 amino acids. The CDR3 DNA is TGCGCCAGCAGCCCAACCCCTAGCGGGGGGTACCAAGAGACCCAGTACTTC. Its protein is CASSPTPSGGYQETQYF.

V and J are TRBV7-2 and TRBJ2-7; D is undetermined. The V gene lost 2 bases and the J gene lost 0 bases, with 11 bases spanning the gap. In germline, CDR1 is SGHTA, CDR2 FQGNSA. This CDR3 is built from 15 residues. CDR3 in amino acids: CASSLRLTFSYEQYF. Here the CDR3 DNA reads TGTGCCAGCAGCTTACGACTGACCTTCTCCTACGAGCAGTACTTC.

This chain joins TRBV19 and TRBJ2-3; D call uncertain. Germline lookup yields CDR1 LNHDA and CDR2 SQIVND (reference sequence). Trimming left V 3 bases short and J 3 bases short, with 4 bases between. The CDR3 sequence is 12 residues long. In nucleotides, the CDR3 is TGTGCCAGTAGTATTACAACAGATACGCAGTATTTT. It specifies CASSITTDTQYF.